This TCR beta chain was profiled in a study of radiotherapy plus CTLA-4 blockade in lung cancer. Whole-study context: Disease control was achieved by less than 40% of patients, and objective responses by about 19%.

A note on this clone: Its matching antigen is unknown.

Assay used: immunoSEQ multiplex PCR; TCRdb lists only in-frame clones, some missing. This repertoire shows 85,000 to 120,000 clones, over 65% found once; its top ten account for under 2.5%. Study results and limitations: There was expansion of tumor-derived TCR clones in blood after radiotherapy plus ipilimumab. Per reports, early blood T cell clone dynamics, plus interferon-beta, forecast response most strongly.

The CDR3 is 17 residues long. CDR1 and CDR2 (germline): SGHKS, YYEKEE (reference sequence). Between the trimmed V and J ends, which lost 2 bases and 3 bases, there was a span of 17 bases. The source is a human donor with non-small cell lung cancer that progressed on radiotherapy plus ipilimumab. Some clones in this sample may be carry-over from other donors' samples. J is TRBJ1-4 and V is TRBV5-5; D unclear. The sequencing here drew on peripheral blood, taken from a patient treated with radiotherapy plus ipilimumab. The CDR3 protein is CASSFSPLPGSNEKLFF. As DNA, the CDR3 is TGTGCCAGCAGCTTCAGCCCTCTTCCGGGTTCTAATGAAAAACTGTTTTTT.